This T cell receptor (beta chain) was documented in a study of shared clonotypes between healthy human individuals. Germline CDR1 reads SGHAT; CDR2 reads FQNNGV. Between the trimmed V and J ends, which lost 5 bases and 4 bases, there was a span of 6 bases. The CDR3 sequence is 11 residues long. This clone appeared a few times. At the DNA level, this CDR3 is encoded by other sequences in the same sample as well. The table came from immunoSEQ multiplex PCR; TCRdb's copy has only in-frame clones and leaves some out. This sample has fewer than 550,000 clones, with 60% to 80% found just once. The J gene is TRBJ2-7, the V gene TRBV11-2; D is undetermined. The sequenced sample was PBMCs. This TCR came from a woman in her thirties or forties in good health. Some clones in this sample may be carry-over from other donors' samples. The CDR3 spells CASSPAYEQYF. The CDR3 DNA sequence: TGTGCCAGCAGCCCAGCGTACGAGCAGTACTTC.